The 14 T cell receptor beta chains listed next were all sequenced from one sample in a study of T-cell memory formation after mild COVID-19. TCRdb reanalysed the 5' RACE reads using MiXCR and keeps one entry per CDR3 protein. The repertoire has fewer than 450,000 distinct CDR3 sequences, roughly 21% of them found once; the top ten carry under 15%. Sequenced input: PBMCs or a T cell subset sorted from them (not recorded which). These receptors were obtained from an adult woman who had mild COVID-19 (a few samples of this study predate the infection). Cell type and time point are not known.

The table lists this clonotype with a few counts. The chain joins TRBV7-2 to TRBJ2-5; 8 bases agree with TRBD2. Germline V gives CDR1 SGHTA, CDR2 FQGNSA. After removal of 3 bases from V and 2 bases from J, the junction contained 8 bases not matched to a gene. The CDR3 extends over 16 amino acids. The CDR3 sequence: CASSLTIKREQETQYF. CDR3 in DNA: TGTGCCAGCAGCTTGACGATTAAGCGGGAGCAAGAGACCCAGTACTTC.

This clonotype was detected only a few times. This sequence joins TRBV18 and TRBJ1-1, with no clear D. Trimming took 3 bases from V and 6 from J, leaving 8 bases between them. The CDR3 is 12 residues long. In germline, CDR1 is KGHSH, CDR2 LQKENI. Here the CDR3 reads CASSPHSPEAFF. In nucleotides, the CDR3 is TGTGCCAGCTCACCCCATAGCCCTGAAGCTTTCTTT.

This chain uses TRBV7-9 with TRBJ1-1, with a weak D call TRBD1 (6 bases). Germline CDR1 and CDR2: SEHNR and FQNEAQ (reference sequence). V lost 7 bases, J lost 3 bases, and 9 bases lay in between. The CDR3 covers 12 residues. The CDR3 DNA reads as TGTGCCAGCAACACAGGGCACACTGAAGCTTTCTTT. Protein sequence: CASNTGHTEAFF.

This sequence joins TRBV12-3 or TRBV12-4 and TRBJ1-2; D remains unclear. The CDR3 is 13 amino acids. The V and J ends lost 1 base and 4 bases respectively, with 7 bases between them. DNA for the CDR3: TGTGCCAGCAGTTTAGTACAGCTCTATGGCTACACCTTC. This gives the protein CASSLVQLYGYTF.

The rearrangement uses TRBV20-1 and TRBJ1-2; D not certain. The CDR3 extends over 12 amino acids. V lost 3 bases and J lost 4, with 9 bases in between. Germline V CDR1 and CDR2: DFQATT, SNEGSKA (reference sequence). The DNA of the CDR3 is TGCAGTGCTAGTCCTGGCAGCTATGGCTACACCTTC. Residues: CSASPGSYGYTF.

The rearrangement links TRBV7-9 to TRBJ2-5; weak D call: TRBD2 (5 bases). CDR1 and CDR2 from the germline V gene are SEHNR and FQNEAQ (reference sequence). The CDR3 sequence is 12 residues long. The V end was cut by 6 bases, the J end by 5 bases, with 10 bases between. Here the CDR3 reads CASRRTSETQYF. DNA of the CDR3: TGTGCCAGCAGGCGGACTTCTGAGACCCAGTACTTC.

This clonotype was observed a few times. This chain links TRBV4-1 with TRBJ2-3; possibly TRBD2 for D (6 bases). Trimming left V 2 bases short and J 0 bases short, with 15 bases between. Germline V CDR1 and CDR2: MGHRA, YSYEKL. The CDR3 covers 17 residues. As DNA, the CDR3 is TGCGCCAGCAGCCAACCCCTGGGCGGGGCTAGCACAGATACGCAGTATTTT. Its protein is CASSQPLGGASTDTQYF.

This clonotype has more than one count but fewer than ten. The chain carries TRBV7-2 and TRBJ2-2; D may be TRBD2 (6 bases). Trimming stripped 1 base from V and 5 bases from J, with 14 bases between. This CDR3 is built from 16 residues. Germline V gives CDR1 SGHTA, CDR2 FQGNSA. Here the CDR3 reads CASSLGAGVITGELFF. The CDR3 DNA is TGTGCCAGCAGCTTAGGAGCGGGTGTAATAACCGGGGAGCTGTTTTTT.

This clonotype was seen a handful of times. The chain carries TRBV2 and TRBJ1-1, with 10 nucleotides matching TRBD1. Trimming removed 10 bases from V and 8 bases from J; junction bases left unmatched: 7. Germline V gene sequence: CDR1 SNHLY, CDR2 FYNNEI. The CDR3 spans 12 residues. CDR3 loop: CATGQGEAEAFF. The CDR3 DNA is TGTGCCACCGGACAGGGGGAGGCCGAAGCTTTCTTT.

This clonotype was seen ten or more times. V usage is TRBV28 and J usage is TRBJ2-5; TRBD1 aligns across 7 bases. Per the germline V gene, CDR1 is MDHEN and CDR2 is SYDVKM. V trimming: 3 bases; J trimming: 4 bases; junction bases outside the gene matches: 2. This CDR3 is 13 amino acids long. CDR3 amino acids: CASSFQGVETQYF. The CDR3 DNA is TGTGCCAGCAGTTTTCAGGGGGTAGAGACCCAGTACTTC.

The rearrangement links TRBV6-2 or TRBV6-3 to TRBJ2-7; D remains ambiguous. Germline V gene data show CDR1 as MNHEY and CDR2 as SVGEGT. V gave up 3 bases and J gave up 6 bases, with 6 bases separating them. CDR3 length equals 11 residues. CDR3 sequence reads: CASSYSGEQYF. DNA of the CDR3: TGTGCCAGCAGTTATTCGGGCGAGCAGTACTTC.

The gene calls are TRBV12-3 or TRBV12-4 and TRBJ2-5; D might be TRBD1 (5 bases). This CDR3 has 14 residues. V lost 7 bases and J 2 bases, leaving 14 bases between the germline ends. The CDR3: CASTSYRRQETQYF. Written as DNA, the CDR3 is TGTGCCAGCACCTCGTACAGGCGACAAGAGACCCAGTACTTC.

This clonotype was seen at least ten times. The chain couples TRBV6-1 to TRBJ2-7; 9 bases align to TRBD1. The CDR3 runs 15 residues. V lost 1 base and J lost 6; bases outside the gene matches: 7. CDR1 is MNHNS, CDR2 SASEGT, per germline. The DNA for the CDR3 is TGTGCCAGCAGTGAAGAGACAGGGGGACCGACCGAGCAGTACTTC. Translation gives CASSEETGGPTEQYF.

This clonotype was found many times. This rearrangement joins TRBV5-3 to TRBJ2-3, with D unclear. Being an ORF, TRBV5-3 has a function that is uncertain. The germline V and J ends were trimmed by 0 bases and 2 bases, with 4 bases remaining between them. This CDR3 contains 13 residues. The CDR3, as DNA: TGTGCCAGAAGCTTGGGGGTCACAGATACGCAGTATTTT. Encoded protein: CARSLGVTDTQYF.